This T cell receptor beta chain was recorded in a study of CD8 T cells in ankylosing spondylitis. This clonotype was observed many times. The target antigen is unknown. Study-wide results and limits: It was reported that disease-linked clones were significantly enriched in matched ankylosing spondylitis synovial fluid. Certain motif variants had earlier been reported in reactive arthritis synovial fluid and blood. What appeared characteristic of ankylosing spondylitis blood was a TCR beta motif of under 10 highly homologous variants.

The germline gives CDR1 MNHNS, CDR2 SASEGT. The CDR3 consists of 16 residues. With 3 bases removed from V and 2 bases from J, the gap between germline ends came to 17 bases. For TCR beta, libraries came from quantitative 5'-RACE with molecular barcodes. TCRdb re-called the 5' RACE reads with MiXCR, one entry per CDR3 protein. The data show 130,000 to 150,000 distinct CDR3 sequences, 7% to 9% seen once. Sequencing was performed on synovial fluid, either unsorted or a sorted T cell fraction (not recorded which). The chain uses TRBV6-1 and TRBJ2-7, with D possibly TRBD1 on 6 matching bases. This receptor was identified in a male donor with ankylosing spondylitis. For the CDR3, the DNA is TGTGCCAGCAGTGACCGACCGACAGGCCGACCCTACGAGCAGTACTTC. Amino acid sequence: CASSDRPTGRPYEQYF.